The 14 T cell receptor beta chains below were found in one sample sequenced in a study of T cells after yellow fever vaccination. TCRdb re-called the 5' RACE reads through MiXCR, storing one row per CDR3 protein. The data show 350,000 to 450,000 distinct CDR3 sequences, approximately 19% seen once. This material consisted of PBMCs, taken before the yellow fever booster vaccination. These receptors all come from a man aged 18 to 30 who received the YFV17D yellow fever vaccine.

This clonotype has more than one count but fewer than ten. The V call is TRBV6-5, the J call TRBJ2-1; D is possibly TRBD2 (5 bases). This CDR3 comprises 15 residues. V dropped 0 bases and J dropped 9 bases, with 15 bases sitting between them. Germline V gene lookup returns CDR1 MNHEY and CDR2 SVGAGI. CDR3 amino acids: CASSYSDPVAGEQFF. CDR3 DNA: TGTGCCAGCAGTTACTCCGACCCTGTGGCGGGTGAGCAGTTCTTC.

This clonotype appeared a few times. This chain uses TRBV27 with TRBJ2-4, with D possibly TRBD2 on 5 matching bases. Trimming took off 5 bases at V and 2 bases at J, with 10 bases between the two ends. The CDR3 runs to 14 residues. Germline lookup yields CDR1 MNHEY and CDR2 SMNVEV (reference sequence). CDR3 DNA: TGTGCCAGCAGTGTCGGGGTACCCAAAAACATTCAGTACTTC. Translated: CASSVGVPKNIQYF.

This clonotype has only a few counts. V gene TRBV5-6 combines with J gene TRBJ2-5, with no clear D. Germline loops: CDR1 SGHDT, CDR2 YYEEEE. This CDR3 region has 14 residues. The V end lost 3 bases, the J end lost 4 bases, and 13 bases lay between the germline ends. In DNA, the CDR3 is TGTGCCAGCAGCTCCAGTGCCTCGGGAGAGACCCAGTACTTC. This gives the protein CASSSSASGETQYF. Full variable domain (remainder filled in from reference TRBV5-6 and TRBJ2-5): DAGVTQSPTHLIKTRGQQVTLRCSPKSGHDTVSWYQQALGQGPQFIFQYYEEEERQRGNFPDRFSGHQFPNYSSELNVNALLLGDSALYLCASSSSASGETQYFGPGTRLLVL.

V and J are TRBV5-4 and TRBJ2-5, with 7 bases lining up with TRBD2. V shed 4 bases and J 5 bases; nucleotides not matched to a gene: 5. CDR3 length: 13 residues. From germline, CDR1 is SGHNT and CDR2 YYREEE (reference sequence). The CDR3 sequence is CASSPDGRETQYF. In DNA form, the CDR3 reads TGTGCCAGCAGCCCGGACGGGAGGGAGACCCAGTACTTC.

This chain connects TRBV20-1 to TRBJ2-3, with D perhaps matching TRBD2 (6 bases). The CDR3 runs 12 residues. CDR1 is DFQATT and CDR2 is SNEGSKA in the germline V gene (reference sequence). This chain's CDR3 is CRVTSSSDTQYF. The CDR3 coding sequence is TGCAGGGTTACTAGCAGTTCAGATACGCAGTATTTT.

The chain carries TRBV4-3 and TRBJ1-1; D perhaps matches TRBD1 (5 bases). This CDR3 is 12 amino acids long. Trimming pared 5 bases from V and 6 bases from J, leaving 10 bases between. Germline V CDR1 and CDR2: LGHNA, YSLEER. CDR3 sequence: CASSWDGSEAFF. CDR3 DNA: TGCGCCAGCAGCTGGGACGGCTCTGAAGCTTTCTTT.

This clonotype was seen only a few times. The chain links TRBV12-3 or TRBV12-4 to TRBJ2-5; D might be TRBD1 or TRBD2, each matching 6 bases. This CDR3 contains 14 residues. V was clipped by 8 bases and J by 2 bases, with 15 bases between them. The CDR3 coding sequence is TGTGCCAGCTGCGAATCGGGGGCTCAAGAGACCCAGTACTTC. Its translation: CASCESGAQETQYF.

CDR3 DNA sequence: TGTGCCAGCAGGGACGGGGGGGGCTCCTACAATGAGCAGTTCTTC. It encodes CASRDGGGSYNEQFF. This chain uses TRBV6-6 with TRBJ2-1; 8 nucleotides match TRBD2. V lost 6 bases and J lost 0; bases outside the gene matches: 4. Germline loops: CDR1 MNHNY, CDR2 SVGAGI (reference sequence). CDR3 length equals 15 residues.

This clonotype has only a few counts. The chain couples TRBV11-2 to TRBJ2-3; D is undetermined. With 5 bases removed from V and 4 bases from J, the gap between germline ends came to 22 bases. Germline CDR1 SGHAT, CDR2 FQNNGV. This CDR3 is 17 amino acids long. The CDR3 coding sequence is TGTGCCAGCAGCCCACGCCCGACCACCCCTGGGGCAGATACGCAGTATTTT. This sequence encodes CASSPRPTTPGADTQYF.

The chain carries TRBV20-1 and TRBJ1-1; D perhaps matches TRBD1 (5 bases). CDR1 DFQATT and CDR2 SNEGSKA come from the germline V gene (reference sequence). V was shortened by 0 bases and J by 0 bases, with 11 bases between the two germline ends. The CDR3 consists of 15 residues. The CDR3: CSARDARAMNTEAFF. CDR3 DNA sequence: TGCAGTGCTAGAGATGCCAGGGCGATGAACACTGAAGCTTTCTTT.

The table lists this clonotype with a few counts. The rearrangement joins TRBV7-6 to TRBJ2-1; possibly TRBD2 for D (6 bases). Germline assignment: CDR1 SGHVS and CDR2 FNYEAQ. The V end lost 4 bases, the J end lost 1 base, and 14 bases lay between the germline ends. This CDR3 has 16 amino acids. Written as DNA, the CDR3 is TGTGCCAGCAGCTCGCGGGGCGGGGCGTCCTACAATGAGCAGTTCTTC. Translated: CASSSRGGASYNEQFF.

This clonotype has more than one count but fewer than ten. The chain is built from TRBV7-3 and TRBJ1-2; a possible D gene is TRBD1 (6 bases). This CDR3 has 13 amino acids. The germline CDR1 and CDR2 sequences are SGHTA and FQGTGA. V lost 1 base, J lost 6 bases, and 9 bases lay in between. The CDR3 spells CASSLRAGDGYTF. The CDR3 DNA reads TGTGCCAGCAGCTTAAGGGCAGGGGATGGCTACACCTTC.

A few counts support this clonotype. CDR3 nucleotides: TGTGCCAGCAGCGTAGGGTCCCGGGGCCCCTACGAGCAGTACTTC. Protein product: CASSVGSRGPYEQYF. The V gene is TRBV7-2, the J gene TRBJ2-7; D assignment may be TRBD1 or TRBD2 (5 bases each). The CDR3 totals 15 residues. Germline V CDR1 and CDR2: SGHTA, FQGNSA. Trimming cost V 5 bases and J 2 bases, with 16 bases left between them.

Only a few counts were recorded for this clonotype. The CDR3 region is CASSAIGGETQYF. The CDR3, as DNA: TGTGCCAGCAGCGCAATAGGGGGAGAGACCCAGTACTTC. The rearrangement uses TRBV7-3 and TRBJ2-5; D possibly corresponds to TRBD1 (6 bases). V lost 5 bases, J lost 4 bases, and 11 bases lay in between. The CDR3 extends over 13 amino acids. From germline, CDR1 is SGHTA and CDR2 FQGTGA. The full variable domain, with the rest looked up from reference TRBV7-3 and TRBJ2-5, is GAGVSQTPSNKVTEKGKYVELRCDPISGHTALYWYRQSLGQGPEFLIYFQGTGAADDSGLPNDRFFAVRPEGSVSTLKIQRTERGDSAVYLCASSAIGGETQYFGPGTRLLVL.